The next 4 T cell receptor beta chains were all read from a single sample in a study of patients and donors after allogeneic stem cell transplantation. TCRdb analysed the RT-PCR reads with MiXCR anew, one entry per CDR3 protein. The repertoire holds 800,000 to 1,000,000 distinct CDR3 sequences, with roughly 18% as singletons. Sequenced: blood, either unsorted or a sorted T cell fraction (not recorded which). All receptors derive from a human donor who was either an allogeneic HSCT recipient or a stem cell or donor lymphocyte infusion donor (not recorded which). It is not recorded whose cells these are; they may come from a transplant donor.

The rearrangement links TRBV24-1 to TRBJ2-5; D perhaps matches TRBD1 (6 bases). Per germline, CDR1 KGHDR and CDR2 SFDVKD. This CDR3 comprises 15 residues. V dropped 4 bases and J dropped 2 bases, with 13 bases sitting between them. Here the CDR3 reads CATSDQWTAQETQYF. CDR3 bases: TGTGCCACCAGTGACCAGTGGACAGCTCAAGAGACCCAGTACTTC.

The CDR3 nucleotides are TGTGCCATCAGTGTGGGCAGGGATCGCTCTGGAAACACCATATATTTT. This sequence encodes CAISVGRDRSGNTIYF. The chain joins TRBV10-3 to TRBJ1-3; maybe TRBD1 (5 bases). Trimming pared 4 bases from V and 0 bases from J, leaving 13 bases between. This CDR3 region has 16 residues. Per germline, CDR1 ENHRY and CDR2 SYGVKD.

As DNA, the CDR3 is TGTGCCAGCAGCGCCCTGACAGGGGGAATTAATGAGCAGTTCTTC. Amino acids: CASSALTGGINEQFF. This chain joins TRBV5-5 and TRBJ2-1, with 9 bases matching TRBD1. This CDR3 region has 15 residues. Germline V gene sequence: CDR1 SGHKS, CDR2 YYEKEE (reference sequence). Trimming cost V 4 bases and J 7 bases; bases outside gene matches: 9. The variable domain in full, completed from reference TRBV5-5 and TRBJ2-1, reads DAGVTQSPTHLIKTRGQQVTLRCSPISGHKSVSWYQQVLGQGPQFIFQYYEKEERGRGNFPDRFSARQFPNYSSELNVNALLLGDSALYLCASSALTGGINEQFFGPGTRLTVL.

This clonotype has a count of ten or more. The chain recombines TRBV4-2 with TRBJ2-2; D call uncertain. The germline V and J ends were trimmed by 0 bases and 8 bases, with 4 bases remaining between them. Germline lookup yields CDR1 LGHNA and CDR2 YNFKEQ. The CDR3 spans 12 residues. The CDR3 spells CASSQELGELFF. CDR3 DNA sequence: TGTGCCAGCAGCCAAGAATTGGGGGAGCTGTTTTTT.